This paragraph reports one T cell receptor beta chain. The sample holds one count of this clone. Its cognate antigen has yet to be identified. Qualities for individual bases were not recorded, and no much larger clone is one base off. The source of the sample is a study of blood T cell repertoires in COVID-19 (dated by TCRdb to about 2020). General notes on the study: Samples from collaborators originated in the United States, Italy and Spain and spanned both the acute and convalescent phases of COVID-19. Where available, HLA class I and class II types were obtained from metadata supplied by the sample provider rather than from assay-based typing. Subjects who had been exposed to COVID-19, were actively infected with it, or had recovered from it provided the deeply sampled blood TCRbeta repertoires that made up the dataset. The samples were drawn from two sources: the first 160 participants of the ongoing ImmuneRACE study, and over 1,000 subjects contributed by 6 global collaborators. The sample metadata nearly always contained a de-identified subject ID, COVID-19 status, age in years and sex. The repertoires were released in a freely available public database intended as a resource for research on the immune response to SARS-CoV-2. The prospective study material was composed of cDNA or gDNA derived from T cells, B-cell-depleted T cells, or PBMCs. Overall study outcomes, separate from this receptor: The quantity of clinical and demographic metadata differed by source and by participant and was supplied without curation.

The CDR3 numbers 13 residues from cysteine through phenylalanine. The CDR3 DNA has 39 bases and is translated from base 1. Relative to germline, V is 6 bases shorter and J is 7 bases shorter, with 12 bases between their ends. CDR1 and CDR2, per the germline V gene, are MNHEY and SVGAGI. TCRbeta CDR3 regions were amplified from genomic DNA by means of the immunoSEQ Assay, a bias-controlled multiplex PCR. In the authors' own workflow: The number of nucleated cells in each sample was estimated from the amplification of reference gene primers within the assay. To quantify the absolute abundance of each unique TCRbeta CDR3 rearrangement, sequence reads were collapsed and filtered. For each sample, productive Simpson clonality was calculated as the square root of Simpson's diversity index over productive rearrangements. Drawn from immuneACCESS, this table holds only the in-frame rearrangements with V and J called that TCRdb kept. Clones are partly lost; checked studies trace under half to an unresolved V gene and leave the rest unexplained. For V, J and clone size, that table is used; D and trimming come from the DNA. Within this sample are just over 300,000 clones, with 87% of them counted one time only. Around 9.3% of the sample lies in the top ten.

Participants in the prospective study were aged about 18 to 95 years, lived in under 30 United States geographic areas, and enrolled through a virtual design. In the prospective study, participants were assigned to cohorts based on the clinical history participants reported in a screening survey and a study questionnaire. ImmuneRACE Cohort 3 recovered participants were defined by two consecutive negative NP/OP PCR tests, healthcare professional clearance, or symptom resolution. Each participant in the prospective study had whole blood, serum and a nasopharyngeal or oropharyngeal swab collected by mobile phlebotomists. Additional blood draws and questionnaires over an approximately 2-month period could optionally be provided by prospective study participants. Before DNA extraction, blood samples from the prospective study were shipped at room temperature or frozen.

The rearrangement joined TRBV6-5 to TRBJ2-2, with a tentative D gene TRBD1 over 6 matching bases. Sequenced sample: PBMCs or T cells enriched from blood (not recorded which). This TCR derives from a woman aged 18-30 years who had recovered from COVID-19. The CDR3 protein is CASSLRTVGELFF. The nucleotide sequence reads TGTGCCAGCAGCCTTAGGACAGTCGGGGAGCTGTTTTTT.